The source of this T cell receptor beta chain is a study of OX40 agonist ivuxolimab in advanced cancers. Study information: Patients undergoing dose escalation presented with hepatocellular carcinoma, melanoma, renal cell or head and neck cancer.

Exclusion applied to patients with autoimmune disease history or systemic immunosuppression. Method: immunoSEQ multiplex PCR; TCRdb's copy keeps in-frame clones and lacks some. This sample has 94,000 or so clones; roughly four fifths occur once, and the top ten carry under 7%. A word on this clone: Antigen: not known.

Per the germline V gene, CDR1 is SNHLY and CDR2 is FYNNEI. The CDR3 contains 15 residues. V lost 5 bases to trimming and J lost 5 bases, with 15 bases between them. The study's findings and limits: Antigen specificity remained undetermined for the expanded peripheral T cells. The study observed clonal expansion of CD4+ and CD8+ blood T cells by week 6 at 0.1 to 3.0 mg/kg.

The chain recombines TRBV2 with TRBJ1-4; the D gene is possibly TRBD1 (6 bases). The sample here was CD4+ or CD8+ T cells sorted from blood, taken in a trial of the OX40 agonist ivuxolimab. This receptor was identified in an adult with an advanced solid tumor such as melanoma, head and neck, liver or kidney cancer. The DNA for the CDR3 is TGTGCCAGCAGTATCCGGACAGTTCAAAATGAAAAACTGTTTTTT. Amino acids: CASSIRTVQNEKLFF.